This T cell receptor (beta chain) comes out of a study of cytomegalovirus exposure and HLA in healthy donors (dated by TCRdb to about 2017). Regarding the research as a whole: The 500 to 800 repertoires of the first cohort and the roughly 120 validation repertoires were produced on the same platform, according to a later analysis. The study aimed to test whether signatures of past pathogen exposure could be identified by cataloging public T cell receptors. Besides the first cohort of about 730 subjects, a separate validation cohort made up of roughly 120 different subjects was used. High-throughput TCR immunosequencing, statistical association of individual TCRs with disease status, and machine learning were combined to predict cytomegalovirus infection status. Overall study outcomes, separate from this receptor: It was suggested by the authors that the approach could potentially be generalized to other disease states and immunological phenotypes. While some public TCRs were present in many individuals, most TCR sequences turned up only very rarely across donors. Of the cluster scores, around 95% were above 0 in a later analysis, which found that TCRs clustered in the first cohort also tended to co-occur in the approximately 110 validation repertoires. All 120 or so repertoires were used to score co-occurrence in the validation cohort in a later analysis, because that analysis had no HLA typing for the cohort. In vitro tests confirmed that three of the cytomegalovirus-associated TCR beta chains recognize cytomegalovirus antigens. Cytomegalovirus status was reported to be diagnosed by the classifier with high specificity and sensitivity in both the original and validation cohorts. The study gave a list of under 200 TCR beta chains associated with cytomegalovirus.

The cysteine opens and the phenylalanine closes a CDR3 of 13 amino acids. CDR3 DNA is the only sequence kept; it has 39 bases, read in frame from the first base. From a lookup of the germline V gene, CDR1 and CDR2 are SGHTA and FQGNSA. V sheds 5 bases and J sheds 2 bases, leaving 9 bases between their ends. Separate from the approximately 690-subject first cohort, the validation cohort of 90 to 150 subjects was the group to which the donors belonged. Library construction relied on the immunoSEQ multiplex PCR assay. From the authors' description of their analysis: A statistical classification framework was built to diagnose cytomegalovirus status from the catalog of TCR beta chain sequences. The immuneACCESS repertoire file appears here via TCRdb, limited to in-frame rearrangements. These files lack a portion of the clones; in checked studies, under half of the deficit traces to unresolved V genes, and the cause of the others is not known. V and J calls plus clone size are reproduced from that table; the DNA served to infer D and trimming. The sample table records approximately 200,000 clones; around 84% of these occur just once. The ten largest account for 13% of the sample.

Points on this clone: There is no known antigen for this receptor. No base-level quality is on record; no much larger clone is a single base apart.

Here the chain combines TRBV7-2 and TRBJ2-5; matching of 5 bases hints at TRBD1 as the D gene. Sequencing was performed on PBMCs. This receptor was obtained from a woman younger than 45 in good health and CMV-seropositive. The nucleotide sequence is given as TGTGCCAGCAGCAGGGGATCACAAGAGACCCAGTACTTC. The resulting protein is CASSRGSQETQYF.